Sequencing of this TCR beta chain was carried out in a study of shared clonotypes between healthy human individuals. Germline V gene data show CDR1 as KGHSH and CDR2 as LQKENI. Deletions cut 2 bases from V and 3 bases from J, with 10 bases between. The length of the CDR3 is 14 residues. Some clones are missing from TCRdb's copy, which holds only in-frame ones; the method was immunoSEQ multiplex PCR. The sample lists 2 million to 2.5 million clones, over 90% occurring once. Sample: naive CD4+ T cells from PBMCs. Subset reported: CD45RA+ positively selected. The clonotype was recovered from a man younger than 35 in good health. Some clones in this sample may be carry-over from other donors' samples. J is TRBJ2-5 and V is TRBV18; D ambiguous. This chain's CDR3 is CASSPTYKEETQYF. The CDR3 coding sequence is TGTGCCAGCTCACCAACATATAAGGAAGAGACCCAGTACTTC.